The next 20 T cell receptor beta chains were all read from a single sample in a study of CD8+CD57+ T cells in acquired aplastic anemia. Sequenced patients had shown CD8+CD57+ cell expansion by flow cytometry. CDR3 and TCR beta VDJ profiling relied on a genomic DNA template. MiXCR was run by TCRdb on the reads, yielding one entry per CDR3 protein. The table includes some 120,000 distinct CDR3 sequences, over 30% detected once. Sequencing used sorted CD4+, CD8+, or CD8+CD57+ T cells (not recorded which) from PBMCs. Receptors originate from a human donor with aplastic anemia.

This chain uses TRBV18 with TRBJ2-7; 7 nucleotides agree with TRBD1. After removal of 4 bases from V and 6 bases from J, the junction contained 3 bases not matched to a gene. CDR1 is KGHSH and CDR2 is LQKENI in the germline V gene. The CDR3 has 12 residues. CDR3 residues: CASSLGTVEQYF. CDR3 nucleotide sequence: TGTGCCAGCTCACTCGGGACAGTCGAGCAGTACTTC.

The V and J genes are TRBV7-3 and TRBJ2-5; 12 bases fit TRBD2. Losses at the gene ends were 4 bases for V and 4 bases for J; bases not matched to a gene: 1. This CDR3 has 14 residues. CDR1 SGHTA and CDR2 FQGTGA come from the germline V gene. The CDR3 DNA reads TGTGCCAGCAGCTCGGGACTAGCGGGAGAGACCCAGTACTTC. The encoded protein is CASSSGLAGETQYF. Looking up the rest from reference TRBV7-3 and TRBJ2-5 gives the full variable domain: GAGVSQTPSNKVTEKGKYVELRCDPISGHTALYWYRQSLGQGPEFLIYFQGTGAADDSGLPNDRFFAVRPEGSVSTLKIQRTERGDSAVYLCASSSGLAGETQYFGPGTRLLVL.

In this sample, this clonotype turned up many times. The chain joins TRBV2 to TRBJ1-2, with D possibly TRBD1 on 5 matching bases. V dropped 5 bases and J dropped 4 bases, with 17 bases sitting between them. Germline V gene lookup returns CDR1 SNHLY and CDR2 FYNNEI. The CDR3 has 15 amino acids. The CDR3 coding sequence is TGTGCCAGCAGTCAAAGGACACCAAACCCCTATGGCTACACCTTC. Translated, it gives CASSQRTPNPYGYTF.

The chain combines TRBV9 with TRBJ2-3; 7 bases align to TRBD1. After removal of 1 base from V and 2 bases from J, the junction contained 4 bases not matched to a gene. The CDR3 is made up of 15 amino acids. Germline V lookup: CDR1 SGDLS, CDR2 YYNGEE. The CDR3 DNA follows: TGTGCCAGCAGCGTATCGGGACAGAACACAGATACGCAGTATTTT. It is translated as CASSVSGQNTDTQYF.

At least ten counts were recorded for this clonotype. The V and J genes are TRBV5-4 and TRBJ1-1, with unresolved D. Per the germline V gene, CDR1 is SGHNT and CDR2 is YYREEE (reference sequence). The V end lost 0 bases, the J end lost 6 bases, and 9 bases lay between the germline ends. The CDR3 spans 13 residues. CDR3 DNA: TGTGCCAGCAGCTTGGAATTGGCTTCTGAAGCTTTCTTT. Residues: CASSLELASEAFF.

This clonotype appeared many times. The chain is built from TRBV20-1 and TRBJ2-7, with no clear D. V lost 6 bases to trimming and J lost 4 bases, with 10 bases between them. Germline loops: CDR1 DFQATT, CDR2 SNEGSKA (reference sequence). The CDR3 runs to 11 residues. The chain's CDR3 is CSAPTWYEQYF. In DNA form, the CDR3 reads TGCAGTGCCCCTACCTGGTACGAGCAGTACTTC.

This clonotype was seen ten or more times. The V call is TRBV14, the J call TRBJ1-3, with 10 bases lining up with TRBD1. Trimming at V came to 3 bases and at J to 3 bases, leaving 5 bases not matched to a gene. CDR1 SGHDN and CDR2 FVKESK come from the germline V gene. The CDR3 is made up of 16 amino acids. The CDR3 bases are TGTGCCAGCAGCCAGACAGGGGGCGCGTTTGGAAACACCATATATTTT. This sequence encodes CASSQTGGAFGNTIYF.

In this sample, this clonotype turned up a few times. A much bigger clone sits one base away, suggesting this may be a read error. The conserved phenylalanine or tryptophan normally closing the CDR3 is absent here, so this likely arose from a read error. The CDR3 DNA reads TGCGCCAGCAGCCCACAGTACCAAGAGACCCAGTACCTC. Its protein is CASSPQYQETQYL. The chain links TRBV5-1 to TRBJ2-5; no reliable D call. Trimming stripped 4 bases from V and 0 bases from J, with 7 bases between. CDR3 length: 13 residues. CDR1 is SGHRS and CDR2 is YFSETQ in the germline V gene.

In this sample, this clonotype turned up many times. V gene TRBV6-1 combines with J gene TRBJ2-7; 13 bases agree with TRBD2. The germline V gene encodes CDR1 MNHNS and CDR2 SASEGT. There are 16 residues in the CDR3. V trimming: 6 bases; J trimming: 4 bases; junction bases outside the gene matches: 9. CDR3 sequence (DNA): TGTGCCAGCAGACTAAGGGGACTAGCGGGGCGATACGAGCAGTACTTC. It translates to CASRLRGLAGRYEQYF.

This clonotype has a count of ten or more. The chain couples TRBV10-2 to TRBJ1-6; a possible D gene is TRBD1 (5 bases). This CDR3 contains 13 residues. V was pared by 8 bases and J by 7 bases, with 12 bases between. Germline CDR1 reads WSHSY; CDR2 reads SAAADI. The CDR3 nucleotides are TGCGCCAGCGGGGACGTGGGAAATTCACCCCTCCACTTT. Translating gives CASGDVGNSPLHF.

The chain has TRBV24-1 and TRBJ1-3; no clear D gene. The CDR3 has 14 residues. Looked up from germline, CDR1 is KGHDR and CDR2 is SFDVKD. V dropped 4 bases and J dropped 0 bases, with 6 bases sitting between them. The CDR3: CATSDQHSGNTIYF. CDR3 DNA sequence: TGTGCCACCAGTGACCAGCACTCTGGAAACACCATATATTTT.

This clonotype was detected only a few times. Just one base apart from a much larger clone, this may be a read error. The CDR3 nucleotides read TGCGCCGGCAGCCCAGGGACAGGGGGCGTCTATGGCTACACCTTC. It is translated as CAGSPGTGGVYGYTF. This chain joins TRBV5-1 and TRBJ1-2; 12 nucleotides match TRBD1. The CDR3 covers 15 residues. Per germline, CDR1 SGHRS and CDR2 YFSETQ.

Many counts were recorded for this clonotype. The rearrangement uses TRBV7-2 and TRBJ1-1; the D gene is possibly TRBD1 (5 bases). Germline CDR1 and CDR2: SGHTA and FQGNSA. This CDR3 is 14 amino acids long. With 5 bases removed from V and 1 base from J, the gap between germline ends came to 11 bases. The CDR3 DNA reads TGTGCCAGCAGCCCGGGACGGAGGAACACTGAAGCTTTCTTT. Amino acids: CASSPGRRNTEAFF.

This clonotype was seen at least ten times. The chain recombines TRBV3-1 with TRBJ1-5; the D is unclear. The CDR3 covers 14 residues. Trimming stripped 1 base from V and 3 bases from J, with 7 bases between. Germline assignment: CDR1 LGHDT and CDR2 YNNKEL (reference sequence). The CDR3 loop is CASSQGRANQPQHF. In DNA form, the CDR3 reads TGTGCCAGCAGCCAAGGACGGGCCAATCAGCCCCAGCATTTT. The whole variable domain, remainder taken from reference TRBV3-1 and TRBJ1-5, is DTAVSQTPKYLVTQMGNDKSIKCEQNLGHDTMYWYKQDSKKFLKIMFSYNNKELIINETVPNRFSPKSPDKAHLNLHINSLELGDSAVYFCASSQGRANQPQHFGDGTRLSIL.

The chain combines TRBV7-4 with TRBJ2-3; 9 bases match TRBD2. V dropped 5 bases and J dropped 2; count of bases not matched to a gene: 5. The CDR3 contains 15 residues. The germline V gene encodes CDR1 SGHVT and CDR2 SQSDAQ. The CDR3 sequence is CASSDSGGVTDTQYF. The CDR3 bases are TGTGCCAGCAGCGATAGCGGGGGAGTCACAGATACGCAGTATTTT. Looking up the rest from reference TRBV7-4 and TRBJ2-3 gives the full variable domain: GAGVSQSPRYKVAKRGRDVALRCDSISGHVTLYWYRQTLGQGSEVLTYSQSDAQRDKSGRPSGRFSAERPERSVSTLKIQRTEQGDSAVYLCASSDSGGVTDTQYFGPGTRLTVL.

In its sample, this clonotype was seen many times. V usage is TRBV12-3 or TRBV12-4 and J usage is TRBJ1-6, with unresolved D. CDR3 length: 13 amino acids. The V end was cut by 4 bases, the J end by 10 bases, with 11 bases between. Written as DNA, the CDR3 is TGTGCCAGCAGTTCCGATCAGGTCTCACCCCTCCACTTT. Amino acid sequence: CASSSDQVSPLHF.

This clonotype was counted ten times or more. This CDR3 reads CASSFGPGKNEQFF. The CDR3 region has the DNA TGCGCCAGCAGCTTCGGTCCAGGGAAGAATGAGCAGTTCTTC. This chain links TRBV5-1 with TRBJ2-1; D possibly corresponds to TRBD1 (5 bases). The ends were cut back, 2 bases at V and 7 bases at J, with 13 bases in the middle. This CDR3 has 14 amino acids. Germline V gives CDR1 SGHRS, CDR2 YFSETQ.

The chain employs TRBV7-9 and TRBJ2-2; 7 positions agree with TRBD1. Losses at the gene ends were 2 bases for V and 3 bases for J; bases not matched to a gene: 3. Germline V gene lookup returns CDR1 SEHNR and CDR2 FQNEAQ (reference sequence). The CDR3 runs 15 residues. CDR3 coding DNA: TGTGCCAGCAGCTTAAGAGGGGGCGACACCGGGGAGCTGTTTTTT. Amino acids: CASSLRGGDTGELFF.

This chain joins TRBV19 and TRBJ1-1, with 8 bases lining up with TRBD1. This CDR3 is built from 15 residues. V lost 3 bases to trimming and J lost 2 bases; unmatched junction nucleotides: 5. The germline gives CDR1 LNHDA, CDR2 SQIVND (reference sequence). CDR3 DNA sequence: TGTGCCAGTAGTATCCTGGACAGGGAAAACACTGAAGCTTTCTTT. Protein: CASSILDRENTEAFF.

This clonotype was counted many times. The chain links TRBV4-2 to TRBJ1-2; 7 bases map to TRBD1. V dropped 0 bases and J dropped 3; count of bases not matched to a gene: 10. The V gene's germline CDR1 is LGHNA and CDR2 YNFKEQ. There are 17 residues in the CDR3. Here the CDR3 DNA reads TGTGCCAGCAGCCAAGAAACAGGGGATCCACTGGACTATGGCTACACCTTC. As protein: CASSQETGDPLDYGYTF.